The source of this T cell receptor beta chain is a study of cytomegalovirus exposure and HLA in healthy donors. Whole-study findings and limits: Later on, a genetic analysis was performed. It linked a missense variant in DCLRE1C with V- and J-gene trimming of TCR beta. On later analysis, the bulk of CMV-associated TCR beta chains appeared to be HLA-restricted. When presence/absence was analysed, sequencing depth was taken to be roughly uniform across donors.

The primer mix had 60 Vbeta and 13 Jbeta primers. TCRdb's table, derived via immunoSEQ multiplex PCR, lists solely in-frame clones and lacks some. The sample consists of 150,000 to 200,000 clones, 70% to 90% of them appearing once. Trimming removed 8 bases at V and 1 base at J, with 14 bases between. The CDR3 loop spans 14 amino acids. The germline V gene encodes CDR1 PRHDT and CDR2 FYEKMQ (reference sequence). Remarks on this clone: The antigen is not known.

Sequencing was done on a sample of PBMCs. This TCR derives from a woman aged 18-29 years in good health and CMV-seropositive. This chain connects TRBV13 to TRBJ1-2, with D maybe TRBD1 (5 bases). The CDR3 here is CASAWGGNNYGYTF. The CDR3 DNA reads as TGTGCCAGCGCTTGGGGCGGGAATAACTATGGCTACACCTTC.